Only a few counts were recorded for the clone carrying this T cell receptor (beta chain). Deletions cut 2 bases from V and 2 bases from J, with 10 bases between. This CDR3 contains 14 residues. Per the germline V gene, CDR1 is SGDLS and CDR2 is YYNGEE. The source of the sample is a study of T-cell reconstitution after alpha-beta-depleted transplantation in children. For TCRbeta, the library was prepared with unique molecular identifiers. Via MiXCR, TCRdb re-called the PCR reads, giving one row per CDR3 protein. The data show roughly 310,000 distinct CDR3 sequences, 23% seen once. The sample here was PBMCs, mostly from graft donor cells, taken 180 days after TCRalphabeta/CD19-depleted stem cell transplant. The clonotype was recovered from a male patient younger than 18 who had a stem cell transplant for acute lymphoblastic leukemia, so the T cells may come from the graft donor. The J gene is TRBJ1-1, the V gene TRBV9; D ambiguous. CDR3 in amino acids: CASSVPGLNTEAFF. Written as DNA, the CDR3 is TGTGCCAGCAGCGTCCCAGGCCTTAACACTGAAGCTTTCTTT.